Listed below are T cell receptor beta chains from one sample, sequenced in a study of blood T cells in healthy people across ages. TCRdb re-called the 5' RACE reads with MiXCR, one entry per CDR3 protein. The repertoire holds more than 750,000 distinct CDR3 sequences, under 35% seen once, with roughly a tenth in the top ten. These records were also assigned to another study, of T cells of mothers and their children.

Sequencing used blood. These receptors were collected from a woman in her forties in good health. CDR3s include the opening cysteine and the closing phenylalanine or tryptophan. Fields, in order: V gene, D gene, CDR3 length, J gene, clone size, CDR3 protein, CDR3 DNA. D genes are given only for firm matches. Rows give clone size only sometimes, using once, few, many, or a class for an expanded clone.

>TRBV6-5|TRBD1|13|TRBJ1-2|few
CASSGTGGNGYTF
TGTGCCAGCAGCGGCACAGGGGGCAATGGCTACACCTTC
>TRBV12-3/TRBV12-4|TRBD2|17|TRBJ2-1|.
CANSFNAASGGQETQFF
TGTGCCAACAGTTTTAACGCAGCCAGCGGGGGCCAAGAGACCCAGTTCTTC
>TRBV5-1|.|11|TRBJ1-2|few
CASSLEGAYTF
TGCGCCAGCAGCTTGGAGGGAGCCTACACCTTC
>TRBV7-2|.|13|TRBJ1-5|.
CASSFTDGQPQHF
TGTGCCAGCAGCTTCACGGACGGTCAGCCCCAGCATTTT
>TRBV20-1|TRBD1|13|TRBJ2-7|.
CSAMRTGLYEQYF
TGCAGTGCTATGCGGACAGGACTCTACGAGCAGTACTTC
>TRBV3-1|TRBD1|17|TRBJ1-1|.
CASSQERDRGPHSKTFF
TGTGCCAGCAGCCAAGAGCGGGACAGGGGGCCCCATTCGAAAACTTTCTTT
>TRBV6-1|TRBD2|16|TRBJ2-1|.
CASSEAPGWSSGEQFF
TGTGCCAGCAGTGAAGCCCCCGGGTGGTCTAGCGGAGAGCAGTTCTTC
>TRBV7-9|.|14|TRBJ2-7|few
CASSLDLGLYEQYF
TGTGCCAGCAGCTTAGACCTGGGCCTATACGAGCAGTACTTC
>TRBV9|.|16|TRBJ1-4|.
CASSGKDYTPNEKLFF
TGTGCCAGCAGCGGAAAAGACTACACTCCAAATGAAAAACTGTTTTTT
>TRBV12-3/TRBV12-4|.|18|TRBJ1-1|few
CASNTQHKLDSEDTEAFF
TGTGCCAGCAACACTCAGCATAAACTCGACAGTGAGGACACTGAAGCTTTCTTT
>TRBV6-5|.|13|TRBJ1-2|few
CAGSYSGTGGYTF
TGTGCCGGCAGTTACTCGGGTACAGGGGGCTACACCTTC
>TRBV12-3/TRBV12-4|.|17|TRBJ1-2|.
CASSSPTIVTSNYGYTF
TGTGCCAGCAGTTCCCCCACCATTGTCACAAGTAACTATGGCTACACCTTC
>TRBV6-4|TRBD1|20|TRBJ2-7|many
CASSDFLGDRGRWSSYEQYF
TGTGCCAGCAGTGATTTCCTCGGGGACAGGGGGCGTTGGAGCTCCTACGAGCAGTACTTC
>TRBV5-1|TRBD2|18|TRBJ2-1|.
CASSSPREGSGYYNEQFF
TGCGCCAGCAGCTCACCTAGGGAGGGAAGCGGGTACTACAATGAGCAGTTCTTC
>TRBV4-2|TRBD1|13|TRBJ1-2|many
CASSQGRQGGYTF
TGTGCCAGCAGCCAAGGGAGACAGGGGGGCTACACCTTC
>TRBV7-7|TRBD1|19|TRBJ2-5|.
CASSLAGKGTGDGQETQYF
TGTGCTAGCAGCTTAGCCGGCAAAGGGACAGGGGATGGGCAAGAGACCCAGTACTTC
>TRBV12-3/TRBV12-4|.|15|TRBJ2-7|few
CASSLVPTEGYEQYF
TGTGCCAGCAGTTTAGTACCCACGGAGGGCTACGAGCAGTACTTC
>TRBV4-2|.|15|TRBJ1-1|many
CASSQDWGQNTEAFF
TGTGCCAGCAGCCAAGATTGGGGTCAAAACACTGAAGCTTTCTTT
>TRBV7-2|TRBD1|13|TRBJ2-1|.
CASSLGGQPKQFF
TGTGCCAGCAGCTTAGGGGGACAGCCCAAGCAGTTCTTC
>TRBV28|.|15|TRBJ2-7|many
CASSLRGPQSYEQYF
TGTGCCAGCAGTTTGCGCGGACCCCAGTCCTACGAGCAGTACTTC
>TRBV18|TRBD1|14|TRBJ2-7|.
CASSQGQDRYEQYF
TGTGCCAGCTCACAGGGACAGGACCGCTACGAGCAGTACTTC
>TRBV6-5|.|14|TRBJ2-7|many
CASSYGDRLYEQYF
TGTGCCAGCAGTTATGGAGACAGGCTTTACGAGCAGTACTTC
>TRBV20-1|TRBD2|15|TRBJ2-3|.
CSAGGGRVGRDTQYF
TGCAGTGCTGGAGGAGGGAGGGTCGGTCGGGATACGCAGTATTTT
>TRBV5-1|.|15|TRBJ1-3|few
CASSFQADSGNTIYF
TGCGCCAGCAGCTTCCAGGCCGACTCTGGAAACACCATATATTTT
>TRBV5-1|TRBD2|15|TRBJ2-3|.
CASRVSGGATDTRYF
TGCGCCAGCCGTGTTAGCGGGGGGGCCACAGATACGCGGTATTTT
>TRBV10-3|TRBD1|14|TRBJ2-7|many
CATETGTGSNEQYF
TGTGCCACTGAAACCGGGACAGGGAGTAACGAGCAGTACTTC
>TRBV28|TRBD2|15|TRBJ2-1|few
CASCPSTSGDNEQFF
TGTGCCAGCTGCCCAAGTACTAGCGGGGACAATGAGCAGTTCTTC
>TRBV9|.|17|TRBJ2-1|few
CASSVRGGGILNNEQFF
TGTGCCAGCAGCGTCCGAGGTGGGGGGATCTTGAACAATGAGCAGTTCTTC
>TRBV4-2|TRBD1|14|TRBJ2-1|many
CASSQGQGINEQFF
TGTGCCAGCAGCCAAGGACAGGGAATCAATGAGCAGTTCTTC
>TRBV7-9|.|13|TRBJ2-7|few
CASRSGTGYEQYF
TGTGCCAGCAGATCCGGGACGGGCTACGAGCAGTACTTC
>TRBV7-2|.|14|TRBJ1-2|.
CASSLVDGAGGHTF
TGTGCCAGCAGCTTAGTGGACGGTGCGGGTGGCCACACCTTC
>TRBV5-1|TRBD2|16|TRBJ2-1|few
CASSLGGGGIVNEQFF
TGCGCCAGCAGCTTGGGTGGCGGGGGAATAGTAAATGAGCAGTTCTTC
>TRBV7-9|.|12|TRBJ2-6|few
CAVGSGANVLTF
TGTGCCGTAGGCTCTGGGGCCAACGTCCTGACTTTC
>TRBV15|TRBD1|19|TRBJ2-6|.
CATSGGWDRENSGTNVLTF
TGTGCCACCAGCGGAGGCTGGGACAGGGAAAACTCTGGGACCAACGTCCTGACTTTC
>TRBV5-1|TRBD2|16|TRBJ2-3|.
CANRLPAGGTADTQYF
TGCGCCAACAGATTGCCAGCGGGGGGGACGGCAGATACGCAGTATTTT
>TRBV15|.|14|TRBJ1-6|.
CATSRDSTRSPLHF
TGTGCCACCAGCAGAGATTCCACCCGTTCACCCCTCCACTTT
>TRBV7-2|.|15|TRBJ2-1|many
CASSLDLSPINEQFF
TGTGCCAGCAGCTTAGACCTCAGCCCAATCAATGAGCAGTTCTTC
>TRBV7-8|.|16|TRBJ2-3|few
CASSPRGGLLTDTQYF
TGTGCCAGCAGCCCGAGGGGCGGTCTTCTCACAGATACGCAGTATTTT
>TRBV20-1|.|13|TRBJ1-1|.
CSASQIRGLEAFF
TGCAGTGCTAGCCAAATCCGGGGGCTTGAAGCTTTCTTT
>TRBV3-1|.|13|TRBJ1-2|.
CASSQDQGTGYTF
TGTGCCAGCAGCCAAGATCAAGGCACCGGCTACACCTTC
>TRBV12-3/TRBV12-4|.|16|TRBJ1-5|.
CASSVYSGPGGQPQHF
TGTGCCAGCAGCGTCTACTCGGGCCCCGGAGGTCAGCCCCAGCATTTT
>TRBV5-1|TRBD2|15|TRBJ2-3|few
CASSSDGTSGDTQYF
TGCGCCAGCAGCTCAGACGGGACTAGCGGGGATACGCAGTATTTT
>TRBV5-1|TRBD1|14|TRBJ2-1|few
CASSLVTGVNEQFF
TGCGCCAGCAGCTTGGTAACAGGGGTCAATGAGCAGTTCTTC
>TRBV28|.|12|TRBJ2-7|few
CAGTNRVYEQYF
TGTGCCGGCACTAATAGAGTCTACGAGCAGTACTTC
>TRBV7-9|.|16|TRBJ2-1|.
CASSPLHGSSYNEQFF
TGTGCCAGCAGCCCGCTCCATGGGAGCTCCTACAATGAGCAGTTCTTC